This T cell receptor beta chain was identified in a study of neurological immune-mediated disorders. This clonotype was observed many times. From the 5' RACE reads, TCRdb called clonotypes with MiXCR, one entry per CDR3 protein. The sample shows roughly 50,000 distinct CDR3 sequences, about 13% of them seen only once. Sequenced: PBMCs. The TCR originated in a woman in her sixties with HTLV-1-associated myelopathy (HAM/TSP).

The CDR3, as DNA: TGTGCCAGCAGTTACGGGACTAAACTCTACGAGCAGTACTTC. This sequence encodes CASSYGTKLYEQYF. The rearrangement links TRBV28 to TRBJ2-7; 7 positions agree with TRBD2. Trimming took 4 bases from V and 3 from J; bases not matched to a gene: 6. The CDR3 extends over 14 amino acids. CDR1 and CDR2 (germline): MDHEN, SYDVKM.